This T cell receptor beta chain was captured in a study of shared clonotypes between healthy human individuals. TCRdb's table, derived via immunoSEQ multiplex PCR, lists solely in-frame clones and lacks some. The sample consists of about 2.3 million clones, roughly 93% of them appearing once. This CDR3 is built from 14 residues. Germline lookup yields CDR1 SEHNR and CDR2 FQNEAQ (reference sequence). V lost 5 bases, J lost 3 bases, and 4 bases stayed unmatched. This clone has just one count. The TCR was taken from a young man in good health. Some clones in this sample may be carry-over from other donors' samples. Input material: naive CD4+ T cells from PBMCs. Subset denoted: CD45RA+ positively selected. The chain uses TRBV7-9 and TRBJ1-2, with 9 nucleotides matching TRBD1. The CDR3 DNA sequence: TGTGCCAGCAGCCCACAGGGGGCGGACTATGGCTACACCTTC. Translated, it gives CASSPQGADYGYTF.